This T cell receptor beta chain was obtained from a study of cytomegalovirus exposure and HLA in healthy donors. A multiplex PCR was run with 60 Vbeta primers and 13 Jbeta primers. TCRdb's table, derived via immunoSEQ multiplex PCR, lists solely in-frame clones and lacks some. The sample includes around 75,000 clones, more than 75% of them seen just once. The sequencing input was PBMCs. The TCR comes from a middle-aged man in good health and CMV-seronegative.

The CDR3 DNA reads as TGTGCCAGCAGCCCGGGATACGGCTCCTATAATTCACCCCTCCACTTT. Translating it yields CASSPGYGSYNSPLHF. J is TRBJ1-6 and V is TRBV5-6; no clear D. The germline gives CDR1 SGHDT, CDR2 YYEEEE. V was cut by 4 bases and J by 0 bases, with 11 bases left in between. CDR3 length: 16 amino acids.